Each of the 12 T cell receptor beta chains below was sequenced from the same sample in a study of T cell responses to AZD1222 COVID-19 vaccine. TCRdb's copy holds only in-frame clones and misses some; the assay was immunoSEQ multiplex PCR. Among 100,000 to 150,000 clones listed, 90% were seen once. This material consisted of peripheral blood, taken on day 0 of AZD1222 vaccination. Source of these receptors: an adult in good health.

V usage is TRBV5-1 and J usage is TRBJ2-7; 7 bases align to TRBD2. The CDR3 loop spans 16 amino acids. Germline V gene lookup returns CDR1 SGHRS and CDR2 YFSETQ. Unmatched junction bases numbered 7, after V lost 0 bases and J lost 1 base. CDR3 DNA sequence: TGCGCCAGCAGCTTGGGGCTAGCGGTGCAGTCCTACGAGCAGTACTTC. Its protein is CASSLGLAVQSYEQYF.

In its sample, this clone was seen once. This rearrangement joins TRBV28 to TRBJ2-2, with D perhaps TRBD2 (5 bases). The length of the CDR3 is 14 residues. In germline, CDR1 is MDHEN, CDR2 SYDVKM. V was trimmed by 6 bases and J by 2 bases, leaving 10 bases between them. CDR3 sequence reads: CASSRRLNTGELFF. CDR3 nucleotide sequence: TGTGCCAGCAGCCGCAGACTAAACACCGGGGAGCTGTTTTTT.

The rearrangement uses TRBV7-8 and TRBJ1-3, with D possibly TRBD1 on 5 matching bases. The CDR3 is 19 amino acids. Germline-derived CDR1 and CDR2 are SGHVS and FQNEAQ. The V and J ends lost 5 bases and 1 base respectively, with 24 bases between them. The CDR3 DNA reads as TGTGCCAGCAGCCAAGACCGCGGGGCGCCAACAAGATCTGGAAACACCATATATTTT. Protein: CASSQDRGAPTRSGNTIYF.

The chain has TRBV18 and TRBJ2-7, with 9 bases lining up with TRBD1. Germline V gives CDR1 KGHSH, CDR2 LQKENI. J gave up 3 bases and V 3 bases, and 9 bases lay outside the gene matches. The CDR3 has 16 amino acids. The CDR3 DNA is TGTGCCAGCTCACCCTTGGCCGGGACAGGGCTCTACGAGCAGTACTTC. This codes for CASSPLAGTGLYEQYF. Using reference TRBV18 and TRBJ2-7 for the parts outside the CDR3, the full variable domain is NAGVMQNPRHLVRRRGQEARLRCSPMKGHSHVYWYRQLPEEGLKFMVYLQKENIIDESGMPKERFSAEFPKEGPSILRIQQVVRGDSAAYFCASSPLAGTGLYEQYFGPGTRLTVT.

The genes are TRBV7-9 and TRBJ2-4; 8 bases match TRBD1. Trimming cost V 1 base and J 7 bases; bases outside gene matches: 12. Germline V gene data show CDR1 as SEHNR and CDR2 as FQNEAQ (reference sequence). This CDR3 spans 17 amino acids. The CDR3 region is CASSLVRQGAGGNIQYF. CDR3 bases: TGTGCCAGCAGCTTAGTGCGGCAGGGGGCCGGTGGGAACATTCAGTACTTC.

The V and J genes are TRBV27 and TRBJ1-1, with 11 positions matching TRBD1. Germline V gene sequence: CDR1 MNHEY, CDR2 SMNVEV (reference sequence). V dropped 3 bases and J dropped 7; count of bases not matched to a gene: 16. The CDR3 loop spans 18 amino acids. The DNA of the CDR3 is TGTGCCAGCAGTTTCTCCGGGGGAGGACAGGGGGCTTGGGGTGAAGCTTTCTTT. Amino acid sequence: CASSFSGGGQGAWGEAFF.

The V call is TRBV5-1, the J call TRBJ1-1; D may be TRBD1 (5 bases). The CDR3 runs to 15 residues. CDR1 is SGHRS and CDR2 is YFSETQ in the germline V gene. The V and J ends lost 0 bases and 3 bases respectively, with 12 bases between them. This CDR3 reads CASSLAGQGDTEAFF. CDR3 in DNA: TGCGCCAGCAGCTTGGCCGGGCAGGGTGACACTGAAGCTTTCTTT.

The genes are TRBV28 and TRBJ1-4; D is ambiguous. From germline, CDR1 is MDHEN and CDR2 SYDVKM. The CDR3 extends over 16 amino acids. Trimming shortened V by 2 bases and J by 0 bases, and 10 bases separated the two germline ends. CDR3 nucleotide sequence: TGTGCCAGCAGTTTAGTCCCTAGGGCAACTAATGAAAAACTGTTTTTT. Translating gives CASSLVPRATNEKLFF.

This chain links TRBV10-3 with TRBJ2-7; 8 bases agree with TRBD2. The CDR3 totals 15 residues. The V gene's germline CDR1 is ENHRY and CDR2 SYGVKD. V shed 3 bases, J shed 0 bases, and the junction held 4 bases outside the gene matches. The DNA of the CDR3 is TGTGCCATCAGTGAAGTAGCGGGAAGCTCCTACGAGCAGTACTTC. This translates into CAISEVAGSSYEQYF.

This rearrangement joins TRBV27 to TRBJ1-5, with 8 bases identical to TRBD1. V gave up 5 bases and J gave up 4 bases; unmatched junction bases: 10. Germline CDR1 reads MNHEY; CDR2 reads SMNVEV (reference sequence). This CDR3 contains 16 residues. CDR3: CASSPRTGFLNQPQHF. Written as DNA, the CDR3 is TGTGCCAGCAGTCCACGGACAGGGTTTCTGAATCAGCCCCAGCATTTT.

The DNA for the CDR3 is TGTGCCAGCAGCGCAGGGAAGAGTTCCTATGGCTACACCTTC. It translates to CASSAGKSSYGYTF. The chain recombines TRBV2 with TRBJ1-2; D perhaps matches TRBD1 (5 bases). This CDR3 has 14 amino acids. CDR1 SNHLY and CDR2 FYNNEI come from the germline V gene. Trimming shortened V by 6 bases and J by 4 bases, and 15 bases separated the two germline ends.

The chain employs TRBV15 and TRBJ2-5; D not resolved. Germline loops: CDR1 LNHNV, CDR2 YYDKDF (reference sequence). CDR3 length: 14 residues. Trimming pared 0 bases from V and 5 bases from J, leaving 10 bases between. Here the CDR3 reads CATSRDWVLETQYF. The DNA of the CDR3 is TGTGCCACCAGCAGAGATTGGGTTCTCGAGACCCAGTACTTC.